Listed here are 5 T cell receptor beta chains from one sample, sequenced in a study of T-cell reconstitution after alpha-beta-depleted transplantation in children. The TCRbeta library incorporated unique molecular identifiers. One entry per CDR3 protein results from TCRdb running MiXCR on the PCR reads. The table has 300,000 to 400,000 distinct CDR3 sequences, about 14% seen once. This sample comprised PBMCs, obtained from the stem cell graft. Source of these receptors: a human donor who donated a stem cell graft to a child with Fanconi anemia.

V usage is TRBV30 and J usage is TRBJ1-1; D gene ambiguous. Germline V gene data show CDR1 as GTSNPN and CDR2 as SVGIG (reference sequence). V gave up 0 bases and J gave up 0 bases, with 5 bases separating them. The CDR3 runs to 13 residues. CDR3 protein: CAWSVRMNTEAFF. In nucleotides, the CDR3 is TGTGCCTGGAGTGTACGGATGAACACTGAAGCTTTCTTT.

This chain links TRBV21-1 with TRBJ1-3; the table names TRBD1, a call not compared with the DNA. TRBV21-1 is deemed a pseudogene. The CDR3 runs 16 residues. CDR3 bases: TGTGCCAGCAGCATCCCCGGGGAGGGGGCCGGGAACACCATATATTTT. Protein sequence: CASSIPGEGAGNTIYF.

In its sample, this clonotype was seen many times. This chain links TRBV29-1 with TRBJ1-4; D ambiguous. The germline CDR1 and CDR2 sequences are SQVTM and ANQGSEA. The CDR3 totals 13 residues. The V end was cut by 5 bases, the J end by 4 bases, with 11 bases between. CDR3 protein: CSVRTYHNEKLFF. The CDR3 DNA reads TGCAGCGTTCGGACCTACCATAATGAAAAACTGTTTTTT.

The table lists this clonotype with a few counts. The chain uses TRBV19 and TRBJ2-5; D perhaps matches TRBD2 (6 bases). This CDR3 region has 12 residues. Germline V lookup: CDR1 LNHDA, CDR2 SQIVND (reference sequence). Trimming removed 8 bases from V and 0 bases from J, with 7 bases in between. The CDR3 nucleotides are TGTGCCAGTGGGGACTACCAAGAGACCCAGTACTTC. Protein product: CASGDYQETQYF. The full variable domain, in which reference TRBV19 and TRBJ2-5 provide the parts outside the CDR3, is DGGITQSPKYLFRKEGQNVTLSCEQNLNHDAMYWYRQDPGQGLRLIYYSQIVNDFQKGDIAEGYSVSREKKESFPLTVTSAQKNPTAFYLCASGDYQETQYFGPGTRLLVL.

This clonotype appeared many times. This sequence joins TRBV2 and TRBJ2-7; 8 bases are a match to TRBD1. CDR3 length: 14 residues. CDR1 SNHLY and CDR2 FYNNEI come from the germline V gene. The V segment lost 6 bases and the J segment 3 bases; nucleotides outside the gene matches: 7. CDR3 coding DNA: TGTGCCAGCAGGACGTCAGGACAGGGCTACGAGCAGTACGTC. Its translation: CASRTSGQGYEQYV.